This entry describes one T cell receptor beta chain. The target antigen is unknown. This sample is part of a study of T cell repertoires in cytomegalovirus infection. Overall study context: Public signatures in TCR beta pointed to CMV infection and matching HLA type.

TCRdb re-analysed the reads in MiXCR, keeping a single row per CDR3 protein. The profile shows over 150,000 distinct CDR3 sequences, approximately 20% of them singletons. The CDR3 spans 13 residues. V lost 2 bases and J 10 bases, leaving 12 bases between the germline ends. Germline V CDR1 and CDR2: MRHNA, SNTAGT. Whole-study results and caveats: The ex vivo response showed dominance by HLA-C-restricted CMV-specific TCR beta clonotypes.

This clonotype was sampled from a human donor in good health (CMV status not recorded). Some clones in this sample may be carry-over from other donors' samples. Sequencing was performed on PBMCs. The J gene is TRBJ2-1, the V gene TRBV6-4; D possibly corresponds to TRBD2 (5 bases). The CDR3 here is CASSDGASLEQFF. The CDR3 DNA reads TGTGCCAGCAGTGACGGTGCTAGCCTAGAGCAGTTCTTC.